These 9 T cell receptor beta chains were sequenced from one sample in a study of blood T cell repertoires in COVID-19. Data came from immunoSEQ multiplex PCR; TCRdb stores just in-frame clones and leaves some out. Found here are some 130,000 clones, roughly 89% of them singletons; the top ten hold about 4.5%. Sequences were obtained from PBMCs or T cells enriched from blood (not recorded which). The receptors shown here come from a man over 45 who had recovered from COVID-19.

The chain is built from TRBV12-3 or TRBV12-4 and TRBJ1-1; D uncertain. This CDR3 is 12 amino acids long. Trimming stripped 5 bases from V and 1 base from J, with 5 bases between. CDR3: CASSRANTEAFF. The CDR3 DNA reads as TGTGCCAGCAGTCGAGCGAACACTGAAGCTTTCTTT.

CDR3: CASSRVGNTEAFF. The CDR3 DNA reads as TGTGCCAGCAGTCGGGTGGGGAACACTGAAGCTTTCTTT. This sequence joins TRBV7-3 and TRBJ1-1; no reliable D call. Trimming pared 6 bases from V and 1 base from J, leaving 9 bases between. The CDR3 extends over 13 amino acids. Per germline, CDR1 SGHTA and CDR2 FQGTGA.

The gene calls are TRBV5-1 and TRBJ2-3, with D possibly TRBD2 on 6 matching bases. The V and J ends lost 4 bases and 0 bases respectively, with 12 bases between them. Germline lookup yields CDR1 SGHRS and CDR2 YFSETQ. The CDR3 sequence is 15 residues long. The CDR3 loop reads CASSPVGGSTDTQYF. The CDR3 nucleotides are TGCGCCAGCAGCCCGGTGGGGGGTAGCACAGATACGCAGTATTTT.

The V and J genes are TRBV11-2 and TRBJ1-1; perhaps TRBD1 as D (5 bases). CDR1 and CDR2 from the germline V gene are SGHAT and FQNNGV. CDR3 length: 16 residues. Trimming shortened V by 0 bases and J by 2 bases, and 13 bases separated the two germline ends. The CDR3 here is CASSLERHRTNTEAFF. Written as DNA, the CDR3 is TGTGCCAGCAGCTTAGAGAGACACAGGACCAACACTGAAGCTTTCTTT.

The J gene is TRBJ1-6, the V gene TRBV6-5; tentative D call: TRBD1 (5 bases). This CDR3 region has 15 residues. Germline V gene sequence: CDR1 MNHEY, CDR2 SVGAGI. V was clipped by 5 bases and J by 9 bases, with 17 bases between them. CDR3 sequence: CASSPRGRDGSPLHF. In DNA form, the CDR3 reads TGTGCCAGCAGTCCCCGGGGGAGGGACGGTTCACCCCTCCACTTT.

This rearrangement joins TRBV2 to TRBJ1-5; weak D call: TRBD1 (5 bases). With 6 bases removed from V and 0 bases from J, the gap between germline ends came to 9 bases. Germline CDR1 is SNHLY and CDR2 is FYNNEI. This CDR3 comprises 14 residues. The DNA for the CDR3 is TGTGCCAGCAGCGACAGTCATAGCAATCAGCCCCAGCATTTT. Translated: CASSDSHSNQPQHF.

This chain uses TRBV11-2 with TRBJ2-3; TRBD1 is a possible D gene (5 bases). Deletions cut 5 bases from V and 4 bases from J, with 13 bases between. This CDR3 is built from 14 residues. In germline, CDR1 is SGHAT, CDR2 FQNNGV. The chain's CDR3 is CASSPGRGADTQYF. The CDR3 DNA reads TGTGCCAGCAGCCCAGGAAGGGGCGCAGATACGCAGTATTTT.

The CDR3 loop is CASSSIGETGEKLFF. DNA for the CDR3: TGTGCCAGCAGCTCGATTGGGGAGACAGGTGAAAAACTGTTTTTT. The chain is built from TRBV7-9 and TRBJ1-4; D is possibly TRBD1 (6 bases). This CDR3 contains 15 residues. V dropped 4 bases and J dropped 7 bases, with 16 bases sitting between them. Looked up from germline, CDR1 is SEHNR and CDR2 is FQNEAQ (reference sequence).

The chain recombines TRBV7-9 with TRBJ1-1; 7 bases are shared with TRBD1. The CDR3 length is 14 residues. V shed 6 bases and J 6 bases; nucleotides not matched to a gene: 10. Germline V gene data show CDR1 as SEHNR and CDR2 as FQNEAQ (reference sequence). CDR3 sequence: CASSPTGASSEAFF. The CDR3 nucleotides are TGTGCCAGCAGTCCCACAGGGGCCTCGTCTGAAGCTTTCTTT.